A single sample gave rise to the 8 T cell receptor beta chains below, sequenced in a study of human T cells and chemical hapten exposure. One entry per CDR3 protein results from TCRdb running MiXCR on the RACE reads. In the table there are tens of thousands of distinct CDR3 sequences, roughly 10% of which are singletons. This sample's time point: patch test 3, about 24 weeks after DPC sensitization. Treatment indicated: therapeutic diphenylcyclopropenone sensitization with weekly scalp DPC. The material was whole blood, obtained in connection with sensitization to the hapten diphenylcyclopropenone (DPC). Source of these receptors: a woman aged 30 to 39 with alopecia areata. Some clones in this sample may be carry-over from other donors' samples.

The chain uses TRBV28 and TRBJ1-4; D gene ambiguous. The CDR3 totals 11 residues. Germline V gene data show CDR1 as MDHEN and CDR2 as SYDVKM. V lost 8 bases, J lost 9 bases, and 10 bases lay in between. In DNA, the CDR3 is TGTGCCAGCCTAGGGTTAAAAAAACTGTTTTTT. Its protein product is CASLGLKKLFF.

The rearrangement joins TRBV29-1 to TRBJ2-3; possibly TRBD2 for D (6 bases). The length of the CDR3 is 15 residues. Per the germline V gene, CDR1 is SQVTM and CDR2 is ANQGSEA. The germline V and J ends were trimmed by 4 bases and 1 base, with 15 bases remaining between them. For the CDR3, the DNA is TGCAGCGTTGGCGGGGCGCCTTGGGGCACAGATACGCAGTATTTT. It is translated as CSVGGAPWGTDTQYF.

This clonotype was counted many times. V is TRBV20-1 and J is TRBJ1-5; tentatively, D is TRBD1 (6 bases). The CDR3 length is 16 residues. V lost 0 bases and J lost 4, with 16 bases in between. Germline CDR1 and CDR2: DFQATT and SNEGSKA (reference sequence). CDR3 amino acids: CSARERGGGGNQPQHF. In DNA form, the CDR3 reads TGCAGTGCTAGAGAACGAGGAGGGGGTGGAAATCAGCCCCAGCATTTT.

This clonotype was found a few times. This chain connects TRBV7-8 to TRBJ2-3; TRBD1 matches 7 bases. This CDR3 spans 17 amino acids. Germline-derived CDR1 and CDR2 are SGHVS and FQNEAQ. V gave up 5 bases and J gave up 5 bases; unmatched junction bases: 16. The CDR3 loop is CASSQVGGLSGGDTQYF. The CDR3, as DNA: TGTGCCAGCAGCCAAGTAGGTGGTCTCTCAGGGGGAGATACGCAGTATTTT.

The sample holds many counts of this clonotype. The chain uses TRBV28 and TRBJ1-5; maybe TRBD1 (5 bases). With 7 bases removed from V and 1 base from J, the gap between germline ends came to 14 bases. CDR3 length: 15 residues. The V gene's germline CDR1 is MDHEN and CDR2 SYDVKM. CDR3 coding DNA: TGTGCCAGCACGGGAAGGGGTGAAAGCAATCAGCCCCAGCATTTT. Translated: CASTGRGESNQPQHF.

This clonotype appeared a few times. This CDR3 reads CASSLEAEETQYF. CDR3 DNA: TGTGCCAGCAGCTTAGAAGCGGAAGAGACCCAGTACTTC. The V and J genes are TRBV7-9 and TRBJ2-5; weak D call: TRBD2 (5 bases). Germline V gene sequence: CDR1 SEHNR, CDR2 FQNEAQ (reference sequence). V was cut by 1 base and J by 3 bases, with 6 bases left in between. This CDR3 is built from 13 residues.

This clonotype came up a few times. The chain combines TRBV5-1 with TRBJ1-1, with D perhaps TRBD1 (5 bases). Germline lookup yields CDR1 SGHRS and CDR2 YFSETQ. V was trimmed by 0 bases and J by 5 bases, leaving 14 bases between them. The CDR3 contains 15 residues. The CDR3 DNA sequence: TGCGCCAGCAGCTTGGCCTGGGGGTCGGGGACTGAAGCTTTCTTT. Protein: CASSLAWGSGTEAFF.

This clonotype has at least ten counts. The chain joins TRBV3-1 to TRBJ2-7, with D maybe TRBD1 (5 bases). Trimming removed 1 base at V and 0 bases at J, with 7 bases between. CDR3 length equals 14 residues. The germline CDR1 and CDR2 sequences are LGHDT and YNNKEL (reference sequence). CDR3 loop: CASSQGDSSYEQYF. The DNA for the CDR3 is TGTGCCAGCAGCCAAGGTGACAGCTCCTACGAGCAGTACTTC.